This entry is about one T cell receptor (delta chain). The amino acid sequence in TCRdb belongs to a much larger clone and departs from this DNA's translation at residue 16, likely a sequencing read error; the sequence shown is translated from the DNA. TCRdb called clones from the RT-PCR reads again using CATT. The sample yields fewer than 1,500 delta-chain clones, 5.2% seen once. The sample is drawn from a study of gamma-delta T cells after stem cell transplantation. The CDR3 sequence is 18 residues long. Germline V gene lookup returns CDR1 GEAIGNYY and CDR2 EKD. The V gene is TRDV2, the J gene TRDJ1, with 9 nucleotides matching TRDD3. The source is a human donor. It is not recorded whose cells these are; they may come from a transplant donor. The sample taken for sequencing was gamma-delta T cells. CDR3 residues: CACDLGYWGTAYTDKPIF. Here the CDR3 DNA reads TGTGCCTGTGACTTGGGGTACTGGGGGACCGCGTACACCGATAAACCCATCTTT.